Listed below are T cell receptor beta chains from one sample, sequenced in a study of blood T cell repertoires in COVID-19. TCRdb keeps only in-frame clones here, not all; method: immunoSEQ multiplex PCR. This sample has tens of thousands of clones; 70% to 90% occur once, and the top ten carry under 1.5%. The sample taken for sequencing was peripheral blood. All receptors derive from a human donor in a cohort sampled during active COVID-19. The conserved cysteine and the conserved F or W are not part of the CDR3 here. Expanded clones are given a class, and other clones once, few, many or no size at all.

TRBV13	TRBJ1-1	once	ASSLQRDTEAF
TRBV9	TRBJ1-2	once	ASTGADGYT
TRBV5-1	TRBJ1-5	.	ASSPGTGGIQPQH
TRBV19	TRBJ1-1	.	ATRGGNTEAF
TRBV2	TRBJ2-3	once	ASSEWTTLTDTQY
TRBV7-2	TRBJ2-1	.	ASSFDGSGNEQF
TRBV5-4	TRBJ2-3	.	ASTKTGEGDTQY
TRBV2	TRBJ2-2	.	ASSVVRGSGELF
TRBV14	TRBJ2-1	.	ASSHTRGPPDIEQF
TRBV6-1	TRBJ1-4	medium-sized	ASSEGQGSEKLF
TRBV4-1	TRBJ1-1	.	ASSPRGSEAF
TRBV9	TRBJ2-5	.	ASSVLGLSSGQETQY
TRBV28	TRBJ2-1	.	ASSSQGAGEQF
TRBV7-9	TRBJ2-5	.	ASSLAGTGGAGETQY
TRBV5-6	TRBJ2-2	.	ASSSVAGRGTGELF
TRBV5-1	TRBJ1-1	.	ASSLVAPNTEAF
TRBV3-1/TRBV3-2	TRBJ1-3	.	ASSLPYFSGNTIY